The 30 T cell receptor beta chains listed next were all sequenced from one sample in a study of cytomegalovirus exposure and HLA in healthy donors. The repertoire was sequenced with immunoSEQ multiplex PCR; TCRdb's copy has only in-frame clones and lacks some. The repertoire holds around 350,000 clones, with 86% as singletons. The sequenced sample was PBMCs. The receptors shown here come from a woman younger than 35 in good health and CMV-seronegative.

This clone appeared a few times. This rearrangement joins TRBV5-1 to TRBJ1-6, with 7 bases lining up with TRBD1. The germline CDR1 and CDR2 sequences are SGHRS and YFSETQ. The length of the CDR3 is 15 residues. Trimming took 1 base from V and 5 from J; bases not matched to a gene: 3. The CDR3 region is CASSLRGQNNSPLHF. CDR3 bases: TGCGCCAGCAGCTTGAGGGGGCAGAATAATTCACCCCTCCACTTT.

The CDR3 bases are TGTGCCAGCGGGATGGGCGGGAGCTCCTACGAGCAGTACTTC. Amino acid sequence: CASGMGGSSYEQYF. This chain connects TRBV27 to TRBJ2-7; 7 bases match TRBD2. The V segment lost 8 bases and the J segment 0 bases; nucleotides outside the gene matches: 7. Germline assignment: CDR1 MNHEY and CDR2 SMNVEV (reference sequence). CDR3 length equals 14 residues.

The rearrangement uses TRBV18 and TRBJ2-3; 7 positions agree with TRBD2. CDR1 and CDR2 (germline): KGHSH, LQKENI. V shed 3 bases, J shed 6 bases, and the junction held 0 bases outside the gene matches. The CDR3 runs to 12 residues. CDR3 sequence (DNA): TGTGCCAGCTCACCGGGGGGGGATACGCAGTATTTT. Its translation is CASSPGGDTQYF.

The chain combines TRBV7-9 with TRBJ1-2; D is possibly TRBD1 (5 bases). Between the trimmed V and J ends, which lost 4 bases and 7 bases, there was a span of 19 bases. The CDR3 is 15 amino acids. Germline V gene sequence: CDR1 SEHNR, CDR2 FQNEAQ (reference sequence). This CDR3 reads CASSSRSPPGSGYTF. The CDR3 region has the DNA TGTGCCAGCAGCTCAAGATCGCCGCCAGGGTCTGGCTACACCTTC. Using reference TRBV7-9 and TRBJ1-2 for the parts outside the CDR3, the full variable domain is DTGVSQNPRHKITKRGQNVTFRCDPISEHNRLYWYRQTLGQGPEFLTYFQNEAQLEKSRLLSDRFSAERPKGSFSTLEIQRTEQGDSAMYLCASSSRSPPGSGYTFGSGTRLTVV.

The chain is built from TRBV27 and TRBJ1-4, with TRBD1 identical over 7 bases. V trimming: 5 bases; J trimming: 10 bases; junction bases outside the gene matches: 7. Germline assignment: CDR1 MNHEY and CDR2 SMNVEV (reference sequence). The CDR3 covers 13 residues. Here the CDR3 DNA reads TGTGCCAGCAGTCCCCGGGACAGCTCAAAACTGTTTTTT. Its protein product is CASSPRDSSKLFF. The full variable domain, completed using reference TRBV27 and TRBJ1-4, is EAQVTQNPRYLITVTGKKLTVTCSQNMNHEYMSWYRQDPGLGLRQIYYSMNVEVTDKGDVPEGYKVSRKEKRNFPLILESPSPNQTSLYFCASSPRDSSKLFFGSGTQLSVL.

This clone was counted once. The genes are TRBV28 and TRBJ2-7, with a weak D call TRBD1 (5 bases). Germline CDR1 reads MDHEN; CDR2 reads SYDVKM. The ends were cut back, 3 bases at V and 3 bases at J, with 12 bases in the middle. This CDR3 spans 14 amino acids. The CDR3 spells CASSLPGNLYEQYF. CDR3 coding DNA: TGTGCCAGCAGTTTGCCAGGGAATCTCTACGAGCAGTACTTC.

The chain combines TRBV27 with TRBJ2-2, with D uncertain. Trimming cost V 4 bases and J 6 bases, with 12 bases left between them. Germline V gene lookup returns CDR1 MNHEY and CDR2 SMNVEV (reference sequence). The CDR3 is made up of 14 amino acids. This chain's CDR3 is CASSSTNLPGELFF. In DNA, the CDR3 is TGTGCCAGCAGTTCTACGAACCTCCCCGGGGAGCTGTTTTTT.

This chain joins TRBV20-1 and TRBJ1-2; no reliable D call. The CDR3 is 11 residues long. CDR1 is DFQATT and CDR2 is SNEGSKA in the germline V gene (reference sequence). V shed 6 bases and J shed 8 bases, with 13 bases lying between them. The CDR3 spells CSARPQSGYTF. CDR3 DNA: TGCAGTGCCCGCCCGCAGTCCGGCTACACCTTC.

The CDR3 here is CASSLASGDYEQYF. As DNA, the CDR3 is TGCGCCAGCAGCTTGGCTAGCGGGGACTACGAGCAGTACTTC. The rearrangement uses TRBV5-1 and TRBJ2-7, with 9 bases matching TRBD2. The junction had 1 base not matched to a gene; V was cut back by 0 bases and J by 3 bases. The CDR3 consists of 14 residues. Per germline, CDR1 SGHRS and CDR2 YFSETQ.

This clone was recorded many times. The chain combines TRBV2 with TRBJ1-5; TRBD1 agrees at 8 bases. Germline V gene sequence: CDR1 SNHLY, CDR2 FYNNEI. V shed 8 bases and J 2 bases; nucleotides not matched to a gene: 5. This CDR3 contains 14 residues. CDR3 sequence (DNA): TGTGCCAGCGGGGTGGACAGGGGCAATCAGCCCCAGCATTTT. Translation gives CASGVDRGNQPQHF. Full variable domain (outside the CDR3, taken from reference TRBV2 and TRBJ1-5): EPEVTQTPSHQVTQMGQEVILRCVPISNHLYFYWYRQILGQKVEFLVSFYNNEISEKSEIFDDQFSVERPDGSNFTLKIRSTKLEDSAMYFCASGVDRGNQPQHFGDGTRLSIL.

This clone was seen a handful of times. The rearrangement joins TRBV5-4 to TRBJ1-1; D not certain. The CDR3 covers 13 residues. Germline-derived CDR1 and CDR2 are SGHNT and YYREEE (reference sequence). The V end lost 4 bases, the J end lost 0 bases, and 7 bases lay between the germline ends. CDR3 amino acids: CASSRSMNTEAFF. CDR3 in DNA: TGTGCCAGCAGCCGATCTATGAACACTGAAGCTTTCTTT.

The DNA of the CDR3 is TGTGCCACCAGCAGAGGCCTAGCGTCGAACACCGGGGAGCTGTTTTTT. As protein: CATSRGLASNTGELFF. The V gene is TRBV15, the J gene TRBJ2-2; TRBD2 might be the D (6 bases). The CDR3 length is 16 residues. The V gene's germline CDR1 is LNHNV and CDR2 YYDKDF (reference sequence). Trimming cost V 1 base and J 0 bases, with 9 bases left between them.

About this clone: The same CDR3 also results from other DNA sequences found in this sample. J is TRBJ2-1 and V is TRBV5-1; perhaps TRBD2 as D (5 bases). Germline V gene data show CDR1 as SGHRS and CDR2 as YFSETQ. The germline V and J ends were trimmed by 4 bases and 7 bases, with 9 bases remaining between them. CDR3 length: 12 residues. The CDR3 DNA reads as TGCGCCAGCAGCCCTGGAGGTAATGAGCAGTTCTTC. It specifies CASSPGGNEQFF.

In its sample, this clone was seen a few times. The chain employs TRBV2 and TRBJ2-7, with D possibly being TRBD2 (5 bases). This CDR3 has 12 amino acids. Trimming left V 4 bases short and J 6 bases short, with 10 bases between. Germline V gene sequence: CDR1 SNHLY, CDR2 FYNNEI. In DNA form, the CDR3 reads TGTGCCAGCAGTGTAGAGGGCTCCGAGCAGTACTTC. Protein: CASSVEGSEQYF.

The chain uses TRBV2 and TRBJ1-1, with 7 bases fitting TRBD1. The CDR3 runs to 13 residues. Trimming removed 8 bases from V and 0 bases from J; junction bases left unmatched: 3. CDR1 and CDR2 (germline): SNHLY, FYNNEI. The CDR3 loop reads CASGGTVNTEAFF. For the CDR3, the DNA is TGTGCCAGCGGCGGGACAGTGAACACTGAAGCTTTCTTT.

This chain uses TRBV5-1 with TRBJ1-2; D gene unclear. The V gene lost 0 bases and the J gene lost 4 bases, with 16 bases spanning the gap. There are 16 residues in the CDR3. Germline assignment: CDR1 SGHRS and CDR2 YFSETQ. CDR3 sequence (DNA): TGCGCCAGCAGCTTGGTAGCCGGAGACCGACGCTATGGCTACACCTTC. Translation: CASSLVAGDRRYGYTF.

This clone was seen just once. V gene TRBV28 combines with J gene TRBJ2-1; 9 nucleotides match TRBD1. The CDR3 sequence is 16 residues long. V trimming: 7 bases; J trimming: 7 bases; junction bases outside the gene matches: 14. Germline CDR1 is MDHEN and CDR2 is SYDVKM. The CDR3 region has the DNA TGTGCCAGCATTCAACCGGCACAGGGGGCGAGGAATGAGCAGTTCTTC. It is translated as CASIQPAQGARNEQFF.

The V call is TRBV20-1, the J call TRBJ2-7; unclear D gene. This CDR3 is 10 amino acids long. CDR1 DFQATT and CDR2 SNEGSKA come from the germline V gene (reference sequence). Trimming stripped 5 bases from V and 3 bases from J, with 5 bases between. This CDR3 is CSAEHYEQYF. The CDR3 DNA reads as TGCAGTGCTGAACACTACGAGCAGTACTTC.

V is TRBV12-2 and J is TRBJ1-5. TRBV12-2 has pseudogene status. The CDR3 is 17 amino acids. Here the CDR3 DNA reads TGTGCAAGTCGCCCCGGGGACTTCCGCCCAGACCATCAGCCCCAGCATTTT. Residues: CASRPGDFRPDHQPQHF.

This clone has only one observation. The chain has TRBV11-2 and TRBJ1-2; D is perhaps TRBD1 (6 bases). This CDR3 comprises 16 residues. In germline, CDR1 is SGHAT, CDR2 FQNNGV. The ends were cut back, 5 bases at V and 8 bases at J, with 24 bases in the middle. DNA of the CDR3: TGTGCCAGCAGCCCGGGAGGGGGGGCCGGCCCGCTGGGCTACACCTTC. This sequence encodes CASSPGGGAGPLGYTF.

The rearrangement uses TRBV5-1 and TRBJ2-3, with 11 bases that match TRBD2. Germline lookup yields CDR1 SGHRS and CDR2 YFSETQ. This CDR3 has 22 residues. V trimming: 4 bases; J trimming: 6 bases; junction bases outside the gene matches: 28. CDR3 sequence reads: CASSQGVAKLDLAGGELDTQYF. The CDR3 DNA reads TGCGCCAGCAGCCAGGGCGTAGCCAAATTAGATCTAGCGGGAGGTGAACTGGATACGCAGTATTTT.

This rearrangement joins TRBV5-1 to TRBJ2-1; TRBD2 agrees at 13 bases. The CDR3 is made up of 18 amino acids. The V gene end was trimmed by 5 bases and the J gene end by 5 bases; junction bases not matched to a gene: 13. Per germline, CDR1 SGHRS and CDR2 YFSETQ. The CDR3 here is CASSFIGTSGDPHNEQFF. For the CDR3, the DNA is TGCGCCAGCAGTTTTATCGGGACTAGCGGGGACCCCCACAATGAGCAGTTCTTC.

The V call is TRBV5-1, the J call TRBJ1-3; TRBD1 agrees at 7 bases. CDR1 and CDR2 from the germline V gene are SGHRS and YFSETQ. The CDR3 consists of 15 residues. J lost 4 bases, V lost 0 bases, and 4 bases had no gene match. The CDR3 protein is CASSLGRGSGNTIYF. DNA for the CDR3: TGCGCCAGCAGCTTGGGCAGGGGGTCCGGAAACACCATATATTTT.

The chain has TRBV7-9 and TRBJ2-1; unclear D gene. The CDR3 runs to 9 residues. Germline CDR1 SEHNR, CDR2 FQNEAQ (reference sequence). Trimming cost V 6 bases and J 11 bases, with 5 bases left between them. DNA for the CDR3: TGTGCCAGCAGTTCTAAGCAGTTCTTC. It specifies CASSSKQFF.

This clone appeared a single time. V gene TRBV27 combines with J gene TRBJ2-5, with TRBD1 identical over 7 bases. The DNA matches TRBJ2-7 better at its end, which makes the J call doubtful. CDR3 length: 16 amino acids. CDR1 is MNHEY and CDR2 is SMNVEV in the germline V gene (reference sequence). The CDR3 region is CASSLSGQATRYEQYF. Written as DNA, the CDR3 is TGTGCCAGCAGTTTATCAGGACAGGCGACCCGTTACGAGCAGTACTTC.

V and J are TRBV5-6 and TRBJ2-7; tentative D call: TRBD1 (6 bases). The V gene lost 5 bases and the J gene lost 0 bases, with 12 bases spanning the gap. Per germline, CDR1 SGHDT and CDR2 YYEEEE. This CDR3 comprises 14 residues. In DNA, the CDR3 is TGTGCCAGCAGGGTCCGGGACACCTCCTACGAGCAGTACTTC. It codes for CASRVRDTSYEQYF. Complete variable domain (other parts from reference TRBV5-6 and TRBJ2-7): DAGVTQSPTHLIKTRGQQVTLRCSPKSGHDTVSWYQQALGQGPQFIFQYYEEEERQRGNFPDRFSGHQFPNYSSELNVNALLLGDSALYLCASRVRDTSYEQYFGPGTRLTVT.

The genes are TRBV4-1 and TRBJ1-6, with 8 bases matching TRBD1. Trimming at V came to 1 base and at J to 10 bases, leaving 6 bases not matched to a gene. Germline V gene lookup returns CDR1 MGHRA and CDR2 YSYEKL. The CDR3 is 15 amino acids. DNA of the CDR3: TGCGCCAGCAGCCAAGTGTTAACAGGGGGATCACCCCTCCACTTT. It specifies CASSQVLTGGSPLHF.

V is TRBV7-9 and J is TRBJ2-5, with D possibly TRBD1 on 5 matching bases. V shed 3 bases and J shed 0 bases, with 17 bases lying between them. Germline lookup yields CDR1 SEHNR and CDR2 FQNEAQ (reference sequence). This CDR3 is built from 17 residues. The CDR3 DNA sequence: TGTGCCAGCAGCTTGACAGCTCGGTCGTCCAACCAAGAGACCCAGTACTTC. It encodes CASSLTARSSNQETQYF.

This clone has only a few counts. The chain carries TRBV10-1 and TRBJ2-1; TRBD2 aligns across 9 bases. Germline lookup yields CDR1 WNHNN and CDR2 SYGVQD (reference sequence). After removal of 4 bases from V and 7 bases from J, the junction contained 2 bases not matched to a gene. This CDR3 contains 13 residues. The CDR3 DNA is TGCGCCAGCAGTGTAGCGGGGGTTAATGAGCAGTTCTTC. Translating gives CASSVAGVNEQFF.

V is TRBV11-2 and J is TRBJ2-1; D gene uncertain. Trimming left V 5 bases short and J 9 bases short, with 17 bases between. Germline CDR1 and CDR2: SGHAT and FQNNGV. This CDR3 has 14 residues. The CDR3 DNA reads TGTGCCAGCAGCACGCCCGCCCTAGTCAGTGAGCAGTTCTTC. Amino acid sequence: CASSTPALVSEQFF.